This T cell receptor beta chain was sequenced in a study of blood T cell repertoires in COVID-19. Study background: Researchers got acute and convalescent COVID-19 samples from the United States, Italy and Spain. Nucleic acid was either cDNA or gDNA, and it came from T cells, B-cell-depleted T cells, or PBMCs.

Germline loops: CDR1 PRHDT, CDR2 FYEKMQ (reference sequence). The CDR3 covers 14 residues. V lost 5 bases, J lost 5 bases, and 7 bases stayed unmatched. This clone was seen a single time. Study processing details: By means of reference gene primer amplification, nucleated cell counts were estimated. Assay: immunoSEQ multiplex PCR; the TCRdb copy retains only in-frame clones and omits some. V and J calls and clone size follow that table, whereas D and trimming were derived from the DNA. The sample has about 210,000 clones, approximately 80% seen once. The specimen sequenced was peripheral blood. This receptor was identified in a man between 45 and 60 years old with active or convalescent COVID-19. The chain joins TRBV13 to TRBJ2-3; 7 nucleotides align to TRBD1. This CDR3 is CASSLRDSVDTQYF. The CDR3 DNA reads TGTGCCAGCAGCCTACGGGACAGCGTAGATACGCAGTATTTT.